Listed below are T cell receptor beta chains from one sample, sequenced in a study of neurological immune-mediated disorders. TCRdb independently ran MiXCR on the 5' RACE reads; one entry per CDR3 protein. Of about 55,000 distinct CDR3 sequences listed, about 4% were seen once; the top ten hold roughly 2%. Source material: CD4+ T cells from blood. These receptor sequences come from a woman in her thirties or forties with multiple sclerosis. Both conserved end residues are part of each CDR3. A D gene is named only where the DNA matches it firmly. Clone size is shown for a subset of rows, as once, few, many or a class of expanded clone.

v_call	d_call	clone_size	j_call	cdr3_aa	cdr3_nt
TRBV3-1	TRBD1	many	TRBJ2-7	CASRGTGGYEQYF	TGTGCCAGCCGGGGGACAGGGGGCTACGAGCAGTACTTC
TRBV29-1	.	many	TRBJ1-1	CSSGEQRTKAFF	TGCAGCTCTGGTGAACAGCGGACAAAAGCTTTCTTT
TRBV12-3/TRBV12-4	.	many	TRBJ1-3	CASSRDSPGDTIYF	TGTGCCAGCAGTCGAGATTCTCCGGGAGACACCATATATTTT
TRBV2	.	.	TRBJ1-1	CASSDVRGQSEAFF	TGTGCCAGCAGTGATGTACGGGGCCAAAGTGAAGCTTTCTTT
TRBV11-2	.	many	TRBJ2-2	CASSWGTRTGELFF	TGTGCCAGCAGCTGGGGGACCAGGACCGGGGAGCTGTTTTTT
TRBV5-1	.	many	TRBJ2-2	CASSLMGNTGELFF	TGCGCCAGCAGCTTAATGGGGAACACCGGGGAGCTGTTTTTT
TRBV20-1	.	many	TRBJ1-4	CSASRPGEKLFF	TGCAGTGCTAGTCGCCCAGGGGAAAAACTGTTTTTT
TRBV27	.	many	TRBJ1-1	CASSPQTGANTEAFF	TGTGCCAGCAGTCCTCAGACGGGGGCGAACACTGAAGCTTTCTTT
TRBV5-1	.	many	TRBJ1-4	CASSGGGSEEKLFF	TGCGCCAGCTCTGGGGGGGGCTCAGAAGAAAAACTGTTTTTT
TRBV7-9	.	many	TRBJ2-7	CASSLQGGKYEQYF	TGTGCCAGCAGCTTACAGGGGGGAAAGTACGAGCAGTACTTC
TRBV5-8	.	many	TRBJ1-1	CASSLEAGATEAFF	TGTGCCAGCAGCTTGGAGGCAGGGGCAACTGAAGCTTTCTTT
TRBV20-1	TRBD2	few	TRBJ2-3	CSARGLAGKPDTQYF	TGCAGTGCTAGGGGACTAGCGGGGAAACCAGATACGCAGTATTTT
TRBV20-1	.	many	TRBJ2-3	CSASQRTDTQYF	TGCAGTGCTAGCCAACGCACAGATACGCAGTATTTT
TRBV5-1	.	many	TRBJ2-7	CASSWGDEQYF	TGCGCCAGCTCCTGGGGCGACGAGCAGTACTTC
TRBV20-1	TRBD2	many	TRBJ2-5	CSARARRLAGGETQYF	TGCAGTGCTAGAGCTCGCCGACTAGCGGGGGGGGAGACCCAGTACTTC
TRBV5-1	.	many	TRBJ2-1	CASSPRDTYNEQFF	TGCGCCAGCAGCCCGCGGGACACTTACAATGAGCAGTTCTTC
TRBV5-1	.	.	TRBJ2-3	CASSFYICSARQGTDTQYF	.
TRBV10-3	.	.	TRBJ1-2	CAISAGRDTPNYGYTF	TGTGCCATCAGCGCCGGGCGGGATACCCCGAACTATGGCTACACCTTC
TRBV5-1	.	many	TRBJ1-2	CASSLAGGDRGYTF	TGCGCCAGCAGCTTGGCCGGGGGGGACCGTGGCTACACCTTC
TRBV11-2	.	.	TRBJ2-3	CASSQGRDMQYF	TGTGCCAGCAGCCAGGGGAGGGATATGCAGTATTTT
TRBV12-3/TRBV12-4	.	many	TRBJ1-1	CASKGRLRAFF	TGTGCCAGTAAAGGGCGATTGCGAGCTTTCTTT
TRBV20-1	.	many	TRBJ2-5	CSASQRQETQYF	TGCAGTGCTAGTCAGCGACAAGAGACCCAGTACTTC
TRBV20-1	TRBD2	many	TRBJ2-7	CSARDLAGVDEQYF	TGCAGTGCTAGAGACCTAGCGGGGGTGGACGAGCAGTACTTC
TRBV29-1	.	many	TRBJ1-5	CSVTLPGIWSNQPQHF	TGCAGCGTAACTCTTCCGGGGATTTGGAGCAATCAGCCCCAGCATTTT
TRBV6-5	.	many	TRBJ1-1	CASSPHDPSFTEAFF	TGTGCCAGCAGTCCCCACGACCCCTCTTTCACTGAAGCTTTCTTT
TRBV3-1	.	once	TRBJ2-1	CASPRTVYNEQFF	TGTGCCAGCCCTAGGACAGTCTACAATGAGCAGTTCTTC
TRBV20-1	.	many	TRBJ1-2	CSASSQGKGYGYTF	TGCAGTGCTAGTTCCCAGGGCAAGGGGTATGGCTACACCTTC
TRBV5-1	.	many	TRBJ2-1	CASSSQLGRLPYNEQFF	TGCGCCAGCAGCTCCCAACTTGGCAGGCTACCCTACAATGAGCAGTTCTTC
TRBV5-5	.	many	TRBJ1-1	CASSLAPGNTEAFF	TGTGCCAGCAGCTTGGCCCCAGGGAACACTGAAGCTTTCTTT
TRBV5-1	.	many	TRBJ2-1	CASSSETSNEQFF	TGCGCCAGCAGCTCCGAAACTAGCAATGAGCAGTTCTTC
TRBV11-2	TRBD2	many	TRBJ2-1	CASSSLAGGQSEQFF	TGTGCCAGCAGCTCCCTAGCGGGGGGGCAGAGTGAGCAGTTCTTC
TRBV11-3	TRBD1	many	TRBJ1-3	CASSQGGSWNSGNTIYF	TGTGCCAGCAGCCAAGGGGGCAGCTGGAACTCTGGAAACACCATATATTTT